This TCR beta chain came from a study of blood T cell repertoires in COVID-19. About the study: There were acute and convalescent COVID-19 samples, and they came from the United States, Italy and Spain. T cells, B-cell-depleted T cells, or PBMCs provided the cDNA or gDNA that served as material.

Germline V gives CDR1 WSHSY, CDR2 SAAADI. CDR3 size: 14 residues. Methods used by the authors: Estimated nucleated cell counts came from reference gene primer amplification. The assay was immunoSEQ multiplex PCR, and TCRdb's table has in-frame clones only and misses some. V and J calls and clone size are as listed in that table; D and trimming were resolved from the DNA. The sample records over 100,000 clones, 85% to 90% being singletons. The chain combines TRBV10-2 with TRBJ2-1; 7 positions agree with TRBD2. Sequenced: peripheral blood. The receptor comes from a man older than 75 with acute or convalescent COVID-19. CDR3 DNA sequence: TGCGCAGCGACGGACGGGGGGTCCTACAATGAGCAGTTCTTC. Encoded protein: CAATDGGSYNEQFF.